The T cell receptor (beta chain) under discussion was sequenced for a study of blood T cell repertoires in COVID-19. Study summary: The United States, Italy and Spain supplied acute and convalescent COVID-19 samples. PBMCs, B-cell-depleted T cells, or T cells provided the cDNA or gDNA that made up the material.

Trimming removed 1 base from V and 4 bases from J, with 9 bases in between. CDR1 is SGHDT and CDR2 is YYEEEE in the germline V gene. This CDR3 comprises 14 residues. In the original workflow: Reference gene primer amplification gave estimated nucleated cell counts. The assay was immunoSEQ multiplex PCR, and TCRdb's table has in-frame clones only and misses some. That table furnishes V, J and clone size, whereas the DNA furnished D and trimming. The data show 130,000 to 150,000 clones, 80% seen once. The chain couples TRBV5-6 to TRBJ2-1, with D possibly matching TRBD1 (5 bases). Sequencing was carried out using peripheral blood. The sequence derives from a man in his fifties or sixties with active or convalescent COVID-19. For the CDR3, the DNA is TGTGCCAGCAGCTTGTTCAGGGAATACAATGAGCAGTTCTTC. As protein: CASSLFREYNEQFF.